This T cell receptor beta chain was identified during a study of blood T cell repertoires in COVID-19. Study at large: COVID-19 samples from acute and convalescent phases originated in the United States, Italy and Spain.

Methods used by the authors: Amplifying reference gene primers gave estimates of nucleated cell counts. Using immunoSEQ multiplex PCR, the repertoire was profiled, and TCRdb retains in-frame clones only, with some absent. V, J and clone size derive from that table, while D and trimming were established from the DNA sequence. The sample lists fewer than 200,000 clones; 74% were seen once. The specimen sequenced was peripheral blood. This receptor was identified in a woman over 75 with acute or convalescent COVID-19.

CDR3 DNA: TGTGCCAGTAGCCGTAAGGGGGACACTTCCTACGAGCAGTACTTC. It yields the protein CASSRKGDTSYEQYF. This chain uses TRBV19 with TRBJ2-7; possible D gene TRBD1, 6 bases. CDR3 length equals 15 residues. V dropped 6 bases and J dropped 1 base, with 16 bases sitting between them. Germline V lookup: CDR1 LNHDA, CDR2 SQIVND (reference sequence).